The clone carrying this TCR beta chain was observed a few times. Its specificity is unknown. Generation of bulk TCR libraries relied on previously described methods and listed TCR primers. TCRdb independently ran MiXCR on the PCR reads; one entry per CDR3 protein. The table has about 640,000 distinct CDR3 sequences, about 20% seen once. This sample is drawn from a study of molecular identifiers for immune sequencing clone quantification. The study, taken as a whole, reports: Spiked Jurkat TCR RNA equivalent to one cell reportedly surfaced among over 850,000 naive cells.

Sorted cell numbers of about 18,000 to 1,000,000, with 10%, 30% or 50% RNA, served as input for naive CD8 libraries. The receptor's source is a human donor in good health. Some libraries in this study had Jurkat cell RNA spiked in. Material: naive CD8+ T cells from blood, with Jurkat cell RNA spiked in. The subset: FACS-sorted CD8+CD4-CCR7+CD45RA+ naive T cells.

The CDR3, as DNA: TGTGCCAGCTCACCGACTAGCGGGGGCCAACCACCCAGCACAGATACGCAGTATTTT. Translation gives CASSPTSGGQPPSTDTQYF. J is TRBJ2-3 and V is TRBV18; TRBD2 aligns across 12 bases. The CDR3 totals 19 residues. V shed 3 bases and J 0 bases; nucleotides not matched to a gene: 10. Germline V gene lookup returns CDR1 KGHSH and CDR2 LQKENI.